This section outlines one T cell receptor beta chain sequence together with its context. This clone was detected a few times. Its antigen has not been determined. Base qualities are not provided; no much larger clone lies one nucleotide away. The data were obtained in a study of blood T cell repertoires in COVID-19 (TCRdb year 2020). Regarding the research as a whole: Samples covering the acute and convalescent phases of COVID-19 were provided by collaborators in the United States, Italy and Spain. A de-identified subject ID, COVID-19 status, age in years and sex were almost always included in the sample metadata. The repertoires were released in a freely available public database meant as a resource for research on the immune response to SARS-CoV-2. The material from the prospective study consisted of cDNA or gDNA derived from T cells, B-cell-depleted T cells, or PBMCs. The samples were drawn from two sources: the first 160 participants of the ongoing ImmuneRACE study, and approximately 1,300 subjects contributed by 6 global collaborators. Where available, HLA class I and class II types were obtained from metadata supplied by the sample provider rather than from assay-based typing. Deeply sampled blood TCRbeta repertoires from subjects exposed to, actively infected with, or recovered from COVID-19 were included in the dataset.

TCRbeta CDR3 regions were amplified from genomic DNA using the immunoSEQ Assay, a bias-controlled multiplex PCR. For the original study's pipeline: The number of nucleated cells in each sample was estimated from the amplification of reference gene primers within the assay. To quantify the absolute abundance of each unique TCRbeta CDR3 rearrangement, sequence reads were collapsed and filtered. Productive Simpson clonality was computed per sample as the square root of Simpson's diversity index over productive rearrangements. TCRdb limited this immuneACCESS table to in-frame rearrangements with V and J called. A share of clones is missing; checked studies link under half to unresolved V genes, and the rest is unexplained. V and J calls and clone size are given by that table; D and trimming were obtained from the DNA. The sample table holds about 150,000 clones, of which roughly nine tenths were seen once. The ten most abundant clones make up roughly 15% of the sample.

Study-level results and caveats: Clinical and demographic metadata were provided uncurated, with the amount varying by source and participant.

Each collaborating institution followed its own protocols to collect whole blood in K2EDTA tubes. Collaborator samples were shipped for TCRbeta analysis as frozen whole blood, isolated PBMCs, or DNA extracted from either sample type. From the germline V gene (reference sequence), CDR1 is SEHNR and CDR2 is FQNEAQ. The CDR3 spans 17 residues, from the cysteine through the phenylalanine. The sequence is cut down to CDR3 DNA, 51 bases in frame from base 1. Germline trimming amounts to 3 bases on V and 6 bases on J, with 10 as the count of junction bases outside the gene matches. This receptor was taken from a woman aged 35 to 49 with acute or convalescent COVID-19. Source material: peripheral blood. The chain links TRBV7-9 with TRBJ2-1; TRBD1 matches 11 bases in the middle. The CDR3 here reads CASSLGTGGPPSNEQFF. The DNA sequence is TGTGCCAGCAGCTTGGGGACAGGGGGGCCACCTTCCAATGAGCAGTTCTTC.